This is a list of T cell receptor beta chains from one sample in a study of T cells in Graves' hyperthyroidism and ophthalmopathy. TCRdb ran MiXCR on the multiplex PCR reads and lists one entry per CDR3 protein. The table lists roughly 380,000 distinct CDR3 sequences, approximately 13% of them singletons. The sample consisted of blood. The source of these receptors is a young man with Graves' hyperthyroidism that later progressed to Graves' ophthalmopathy. The CDR3 runs from the conserved cysteine through the conserved F or W. D genes are given only for firm matches. Rows give clone size only sometimes, using once, few, many, or a class for an expanded clone.

>TRBV7-9|15|NA|TRBJ1-5|NA
TGTGCCAGCAGCTCAGGAGGGGGGTACAATCAGCCCCAGCATTTT
CASSSGGGYNQPQHF
>TRBV28|14|TRBD1|TRBJ1-6|NA
TGTGCCAGCAGAAACCCAGGGGGCGGGTCACCCCTCCACTTT
CASRNPGGGSPLHF
>TRBV30|14|TRBD1|TRBJ1-2|many
TGTGCCTGGAGTCGGGACAGGGGAGGATATGGCTACACCTTC
CAWSRDRGGYGYTF
>TRBV11-2|13|NA|TRBJ1-1|many
TGTGCCAGCAGCAACACAGACCCCACTGAAGCTTTCTTT
CASSNTDPTEAFF
>TRBV27|16|NA|TRBJ1-6|many
TGTGCCAGCAGTTTATCTGGGACACCCAATAATTCACCCCTCCACTTT
CASSLSGTPNNSPLHF
>TRBV7-3|17|NA|TRBJ2-3|many
TGTGCCAGCAGCCAGTATGTGGGGGGAACTAGCACAGATACGCAGTATTTT
CASSQYVGGTSTDTQYF
>TRBV29-1|11|NA|TRBJ1-2|many
TGCAGCGTCACAACCCACATTGGCTACACCTTC
CSVTTHIGYTF
>TRBV10-3|14|NA|TRBJ1-5|NA
TGTGCCATCAAGGCAGCGGATAGCATTCAGCCCCAGCATTTT
CAIKAADSIQPQHF
>TRBV20-1|16|TRBD2|TRBJ2-1|few
TGCAGTGCTAGAGATTCTAGCGGGGGGGTCAGGAATGAGCAGTTCTTC
CSARDSSGGVRNEQFF
>TRBV2|15|NA|TRBJ1-6|NA
TGTGCCAGCACAGGCGCAGGGATATTCAATTCACCCCTCCACTTT
CASTGAGIFNSPLHF
>TRBV30|13|NA|TRBJ2-1|few
TGTGCCTGGAGTATAAGATCCGGGCATGAGCAGTTCTTC
CAWSIRSGHEQFF
>TRBV15|16|NA|TRBJ2-7|NA
TGTGCCACCAGTCCGAGCGGGGGACAGCTGACTACGAGGCAGTACTTC
CATSPSGGQLTTRQYF
>TRBV7-9|20|NA|TRBJ2-1|few
TGTGCCAGCAGCTTAGGAGGGGGTATGGAGGGGGGGCCCTCCTACAATGAGCAGTTCTTC
CASSLGGGMEGGPSYNEQFF
>TRBV3-1|14|NA|TRBJ2-6|NA
TGTGCCAGCAGTTCCATCTCTGGGGCCAACGTCCTGACTTTC
CASSSISGANVLTF
>TRBV7-9|12|NA|TRBJ2-1|many
TGTGCCAGCGGCGGGGATGGCGGTGAGCAGTTCTTC
CASGGDGGEQFF
>TRBV3-1|15|NA|TRBJ1-2|NA
TGTGCCAGCAGCCCGAGGGGGATGGAGGCGAGTGGCTACACCTTC
CASSPRGMEASGYTF
>TRBV7-6|15|TRBD2|TRBJ2-1|NA
TGTGCCAGCAGCTTCCTAGCGGGGTTAATCAATGAGCAGTTCTTC
CASSFLAGLINEQFF
>TRBV11-3|14|NA|TRBJ2-7|few
TGTGCCAGCAGCTTAATCCCAGGGAACTACGAGCAGTACTTC
CASSLIPGNYEQYF
>TRBV5-5|14|TRBD1|TRBJ1-2|few
TGTGCCAGCAGCTACGGGACAGGGGGTGATGGCTACACCTTC
CASSYGTGGDGYTF
>TRBV14|16|NA|TRBJ2-3|NA
TGTGCCAGCAGCCAAGATCTAAACGGGGACACAGATACGCAGTATTTT
CASSQDLNGDTDTQYF
>TRBV28|13|NA|TRBJ1-2|many
TGTGCCAGCAACCCCCGGGGCTACTATGGCTACACCTTC
CASNPRGYYGYTF
>TRBV7-6|16|NA|TRBJ1-3|few
TGTGCCAGCAGCCTTTATATGGGGGGCGCTGGAAACACCATATATTTT
CASSLYMGGAGNTIYF
>TRBV6-1|17|NA|TRBJ2-1|NA
TGTGCCAGCCCTCTTCGCGGGACTCTCAATCCTTGGAATGAGCAGTTCTTC
CASPLRGTLNPWNEQFF
>TRBV5-1|15|NA|TRBJ1-1|few
TGCGCCAGCAGCCGGGTGGGGGGGGAGACCACTGAAGCTTTCTTT
CASSRVGGETTEAFF
>TRBV15|17|TRBD1|TRBJ1-5|many
TGTGCCACCAGCAGAGACCACGAGGGGGCTAGCAATCAGCCCCAGCATTTT
CATSRDHEGASNQPQHF
>TRBV3-1|14|TRBD1|TRBJ2-5|few
TGTGCCAGCAGCCAATGGACAGGCCAAGGGACCCAGTACTTC
CASSQWTGQGTQYF
>TRBV14|13|NA|TRBJ1-1|few
TGTGCCAGCAGCCAAGTGGCCTCAGCCGTAGCTTTCTTT
CASSQVASAVAFF
>TRBV12-3/TRBV12-4|13|NA|TRBJ1-1|many
TGTGCCAGCAGTTTCAGGTCGAACACTGAAGCTTTCTTT
CASSFRSNTEAFF
>TRBV5-6|16|TRBD1|TRBJ1-6|few
TGTGCCAGCAGACGGGACAGGGGGGAGTATAATTCACCCCTCCACTTT
CASRRDRGEYNSPLHF
>TRBV6-2/TRBV6-3|14|NA|TRBJ2-7|NA
TGTGCCAGCAGTGACCCGGGGGCCTTTTACGAGCAGTACTTC
CASSDPGAFYEQYF
>TRBV20-1|12|TRBD1|TRBJ1-1|medium-sized
TGCAGTGCGGGACAGGGGGACACTGAAGCTTTCTTT
CSAGQGDTEAFF
>TRBV7-3|15|NA|TRBJ2-7|NA
TGTGCCAGCAGCTTAATGGGAGCAGACCGGGACGAGCAGTACTTC
CASSLMGADRDEQYF
>TRBV7-6|15|TRBD2|TRBJ2-1|many
TGTGCCAGCAGCTTAGGGACTAGCGATTGGAATGAGCAGTTCTTC
CASSLGTSDWNEQFF
>TRBV30|14|NA|TRBJ2-1|few
TGTGCCTGGACCAGGACAAACCCTCACAATGAGCAGTTCTTC
CAWTRTNPHNEQFF
>TRBV20-1|13|NA|TRBJ2-7|few
TGCAGTGCTAGAGGGGGGATCTTCGACGAGCAGTACTTC
CSARGGIFDEQYF
>TRBV12-3/TRBV12-4|15|TRBD1|TRBJ1-3|NA
TGTGCCAGCAGGCCCACAGGGGATGGTGGAAACACCATATATTTT
CASRPTGDGGNTIYF
>TRBV7-2|17|TRBD2|TRBJ2-5|few
TGTGCCAGCAGCGTCCCGGGACTAGCGGGGTGCCAAGAGACCCAGTACTTC
CASSVPGLAGCQETQYF
>TRBV12-3/TRBV12-4|13|TRBD1|TRBJ1-5|many
TGTGCCAGCAGTAGACAGGGCAGCCAGCCCCAGCATTTT
CASSRQGSQPQHF
>TRBV28|15|NA|TRBJ2-5|many
TGTGCCAGCAGTTCCATGTACGAGGGCCAAGAGACCCAGTACTTC
CASSSMYEGQETQYF
>TRBV6-2/TRBV6-3|13|NA|TRBJ1-5|many
TGTGCCAGCAGTTACTCGACGAGTCAGCCCCAGCATTTT
CASSYSTSQPQHF
>TRBV11-2|13|TRBD1|TRBJ2-7|few
TGTGCCAGCAGCGTACGGACAGGGCGCGAGCAGTACTTC
CASSVRTGREQYF
>TRBV18|16|NA|TRBJ1-1|once
TGTGCCAGCTCACCCGGGGGAGGGGCCCAGAACACTGAAGCTTTCTTT
CASSPGGGAQNTEAFF
>TRBV11-1|14|NA|TRBJ1-1|few
TGTGCCGGCAGCCCGGGGGGGGGGAACACTGAAGCTTTCTTT
CAGSPGGGNTEAFF
>TRBV6-1|14|TRBD1|TRBJ1-5|many
TGTGCCAGCAGTTTTCAGGGGGCCGAACAGCCCCAGCATTTT
CASSFQGAEQPQHF
>TRBV12-5|16|NA|TRBJ2-1|many
TGTGCTAGTGGTTTGGTTCTCGGACGCACTAAGAATGAGCAGTTCTTC
CASGLVLGRTKNEQFF
>TRBV7-9|16|NA|TRBJ1-6|NA
TGTGCCAGCAGCGACCGATCGGACTCCTATAATTCACCCCTCCACTTT
CASSDRSDSYNSPLHF
>TRBV7-9|15|TRBD1|TRBJ2-7|NA
TGTGCCAGCAGCTTAGTCCAGGGGGCGGCCTACGAGCAGCACTTC
CASSLVQGAAYEQHF
>TRBV6-1|12|NA|TRBJ1-5|many
TGTGCCAGAGGCTGGAGCAATCAGCCCCAGCATTTT
CARGWSNQPQHF
>TRBV7-9|14|TRBD1|TRBJ1-4|many
TGTGCCAGCAGCCGACAGGGAGGGGATGAAAAACTGTTTTTT
CASSRQGGDEKLFF
>TRBV6-1|13|NA|TRBJ2-7|many
TGTGCCAGCAGCGTCGTGCACCCCGGCGAGCAGTACTTC
CASSVVHPGEQYF
>TRBV5-1|13|NA|TRBJ1-1|NA
TGCGCCAGTCGATTCCTTGTGTCGGATGAAGCTTTCTTT
CASRFLVSDEAFF
>TRBV12-3/TRBV12-4|15|NA|TRBJ2-7|NA
TGTGCCAGCAGTTTCGGCATCGAACAGTCCTACGAGCAGTACTTC
CASSFGIEQSYEQYF
>TRBV6-1|15|TRBD2|TRBJ2-1|many
TGTGCCAGCACCCTCGGGACTAGCGGGGGCAATGAGCAGTTCTTC
CASTLGTSGGNEQFF